The rows below give T cell receptor beta chains drawn from one sample of a study of OX40 agonist ivuxolimab in advanced cancers. Produced via immunoSEQ multiplex PCR; TCRdb's table is partial and in-frame only. Here the sample spans 100,000 or so clones, roughly 90% being singletons. The input for sequencing was CD4+ or CD8+ T cells sorted from blood, taken in a trial of the OX40 agonist ivuxolimab. The receptors come from an adult with an advanced solid tumor such as melanoma, head and neck, liver or kidney cancer. Both conserved end residues are part of each CDR3. D genes are given only for firm matches. Clone size is not always given. Where it is, it says once, few, many or a class for expanded clones.

d_gene: -; j_gene: TRBJ1-2; v_gene: TRBV11-3; abundance: once; CDR3aa: CASSLRGDGYTF; CDR3nt: TGTGCCAGCAGCTTAAGGGGTGATGGCTACACCTTC
d_gene: -; j_gene: TRBJ2-6; v_gene: TRBV7-8; abundance: -; CDR3aa: CASSGHSPQSRANVLTF; CDR3nt: TGTGCCAGCAGCGGACACAGCCCACAAAGTCGGGCCAACGTCCTGACTTTC
d_gene: -; j_gene: TRBJ2-1; v_gene: TRBV19; abundance: -; CDR3aa: CASSILWNNEQFF; CDR3nt: TGTGCCAGTAGTATTCTCTGGAACAATGAGCAGTTCTTC
d_gene: -; j_gene: TRBJ1-1; v_gene: TRBV11-3; abundance: few; CDR3aa: CATKEGAPNTEAFF; CDR3nt: TGTGCCACTAAAGAAGGGGCCCCGAACACTGAAGCTTTCTTT
d_gene: -; j_gene: TRBJ2-5; v_gene: TRBV28; abundance: -; CDR3aa: CASSLRRETQYF; CDR3nt: TGTGCCAGCAGTTTGAGAAGAGAGACCCAGTACTTC
d_gene: TRBD2; j_gene: TRBJ2-1; v_gene: TRBV7-2; abundance: -; CDR3aa: CASSQMGLANNEQFF; CDR3nt: TGTGCCAGCAGCCAAATGGGACTAGCGAACAATGAGCAGTTCTTC
d_gene: TRBD1; j_gene: TRBJ1-2; v_gene: TRBV6-6; abundance: -; CDR3aa: CASSYTGQGLGYGYTF; CDR3nt: TGTGCCAGCAGTTACACGGGACAGGGGCTTGGCTATGGCTACACCTTC
d_gene: TRBD1; j_gene: TRBJ2-3; v_gene: TRBV15; abundance: -; CDR3aa: CATSRATGGTDTQYF; CDR3nt: TGTGCCACCAGCAGAGCCACAGGGGGGACAGATACGCAGTATTTT
d_gene: -; j_gene: TRBJ2-5; v_gene: TRBV28; abundance: -; CDR3aa: CASSLGETQYF; CDR3nt: TGTGCCAGCAGTTTGGGGGAGACCCAGTACTTC
d_gene: TRBD1; j_gene: TRBJ2-7; v_gene: TRBV28; abundance: -; CDR3aa: CASSFLTGTYEQYF; CDR3nt: TGTGCCAGCAGTTTCCTGACAGGGACCTACGAGCAGTACTTC
d_gene: -; j_gene: TRBJ2-1; v_gene: TRBV25-1; abundance: once; CDR3aa: CASSFRSGRYNEQFF; CDR3nt: TGTGCCAGCAGTTTTAGGAGCGGAAGATACAATGAGCAGTTCTTC
d_gene: -; j_gene: TRBJ2-7; v_gene: TRBV28; abundance: -; CDR3aa: CASSTNSYEQYF; CDR3nt: TGTGCCAGCAGTACAAACTCCTACGAGCAGTACTTC
d_gene: -; j_gene: TRBJ2-1; v_gene: TRBV28; abundance: few; CDR3aa: CASSLWPGSEQFF; CDR3nt: TGTGCCAGCAGTTTATGGCCGGGAAGTGAGCAGTTCTTC
d_gene: TRBD2; j_gene: TRBJ2-7; v_gene: TRBV5-4; abundance: once; CDR3aa: CASSELSGAYEQYF; CDR3nt: TGTGCCAGCAGCGAACTTAGCGGGGCCTACGAGCAGTACTTC
d_gene: -; j_gene: TRBJ1-5; v_gene: TRBV28; abundance: -; CDR3aa: CASSFLGISNQPQHF; CDR3nt: TGTGCCAGCAGTTTTTTGGGTATTAGCAATCAGCCCCAGCATTTT
d_gene: TRBD2; j_gene: TRBJ2-7; v_gene: TRBV7-2; abundance: -; CDR3aa: CASSLGSGTRNEQYF; CDR3nt: TGTGCCAGCAGCTTAGGGAGCGGGACCCGTAACGAGCAGTACTTC
d_gene: -; j_gene: TRBJ2-7; v_gene: TRBV11-3; abundance: -; CDR3aa: CASSLGSRSSYEQYF; CDR3nt: TGTGCCAGCAGCTTAGGTAGCAGGAGCTCCTACGAGCAGTACTTC
d_gene: -; j_gene: TRBJ1-2; v_gene: TRBV21-1; abundance: once; CDR3aa: CASRGLFNYGYTF; CDR3nt: TGTGCCAGCAGGGGGCTGTTCAACTATGGCTACACCTTC
d_gene: -; j_gene: TRBJ2-3; v_gene: TRBV2; abundance: -; CDR3aa: CASQTRGGVATTDTQYF; CDR3nt: TGTGCCAGTCAAACCAGGGGCGGGGTCGCCACCACAGATACGCAGTATTTT
d_gene: -; j_gene: TRBJ2-1; v_gene: TRBV29-1; abundance: -; CDR3aa: CSVVGGSSYNEQFF; CDR3nt: TGCAGCGTTGTCGGGGGTTCTTCCTACAATGAGCAGTTCTTC
d_gene: TRBD2; j_gene: TRBJ2-1; v_gene: TRBV29-1; abundance: -; CDR3aa: CSVGDTGTSSYNEQFF; CDR3nt: TGCAGCGTTGGGGACACCGGGACTAGCTCGTACAATGAGCAGTTCTTC
d_gene: TRBD2; j_gene: TRBJ2-5; v_gene: TRBV4-3; abundance: -; CDR3aa: CASSQEGSGKATQYF; CDR3nt: TGCGCCAGCAGCCAAGAAGGTAGCGGGAAGGCGACCCAGTACTTC